In its sample, the clone carrying this T cell receptor beta chain was seen a few times. Its cognate antigen is unknown. The data are from a study of cytomegalovirus exposure and HLA in healthy donors. PCR involved 60 Vbeta and 13 Jbeta primers. Produced via immunoSEQ multiplex PCR; TCRdb's table is partial and in-frame only. The sample has over 150,000 clones, approximately 80% seen once. V lost 6 bases and J lost 0, with 14 bases in between. Germline V lookup: CDR1 SQVTM, CDR2 ANQGSEA. The CDR3 has 14 amino acids. The study, taken as a whole, reports: Owing to their indistinguishability, certain V segments, notably TRBV6-2 and TRBV6-3, were excluded.

The sample was PBMCs. The gene calls are TRBV29-1 and TRBJ2-5; no clear D gene. The TCR originated in a woman aged 25 to 39 in good health and CMV-seropositive. The CDR3 nucleotides read TGCAGCGTAGCTGACACTTGGTACCAAGAGACCCAGTACTTC. Translated, it gives CSVADTWYQETQYF.